The 24 T cell receptor beta chains given below trace back to one sample, sequenced in a study of cytomegalovirus exposure and HLA in healthy donors. With 60 Vbeta and 13 Jbeta primers, the PCR was carried out. Assay: immunoSEQ multiplex PCR; the TCRdb copy retains only in-frame clones and omits some. The data show over 150,000 clones, roughly 77% seen once. The sample comprised PBMCs. These receptors were collected from a woman between 50 and 59 years old in good health and CMV-seropositive.

Points on this clone: Mismatch with germline at one junction end may stem from a read error. The rearrangement links TRBV7-9 to TRBJ2-5, with 14 bases matching TRBD2. This CDR3 region has 16 residues. Germline CDR1 SEHNR, CDR2 FQNEAQ (reference sequence). CDR3 protein: CSSSRGTSGGQETQYF. In nucleotides, the CDR3 is TGTTCCAGCAGCCGAGGGACTAGCGGGGGCCAAGAGACCCAGTACTTC.

This sequence joins TRBV7-9 and TRBJ1-1, with a weak D call TRBD1 (6 bases). V was clipped by 1 base and J by 0 bases, with 9 bases between them. Germline lookup yields CDR1 SEHNR and CDR2 FQNEAQ (reference sequence). The CDR3 consists of 15 residues. CDR3 nucleotides: TGTGCCAGCAGCTTAGAGGGGACACTGAACACTGAAGCTTTCTTT. This sequence encodes CASSLEGTLNTEAFF.

J is TRBJ2-2 and V is TRBV6-5, with D unresolved. Trimming cost V 5 bases and J 6 bases, with 10 bases left between them. Germline values: CDR1 MNHEY, CDR2 SVGAGI. CDR3 length: 13 residues. The CDR3 is CASSHQMAGELFF. CDR3 nucleotide sequence: TGTGCCAGCAGTCACCAGATGGCCGGGGAGCTGTTTTTT.

J is TRBJ1-1 and V is TRBV28; tentatively, D is TRBD1 (6 bases). V dropped 6 bases and J dropped 8 bases, with 10 bases sitting between them. This CDR3 comprises 11 residues. Per the germline V gene, CDR1 is MDHEN and CDR2 is SYDVKM. DNA for the CDR3: TGTGCCAGCAGAACGGACAGCGAAGCTTTCTTT. Protein sequence: CASRTDSEAFF.

The chain combines TRBV6-6 with TRBJ1-1; a weak D match, TRBD1 (5 bases). This CDR3 has 13 amino acids. The V gene's germline CDR1 is MNHNY and CDR2 SVGAGI (reference sequence). V shed 5 bases and J shed 1 base, with 8 bases lying between them. CDR3 coding DNA: TGTGCCAGCAGTACGCAGGGGAACACTGAAGCTTTCTTT. This translates into CASSTQGNTEAFF.

The gene calls are TRBV5-1 and TRBJ2-5; 7 bases are shared with TRBD2. CDR3 length: 14 residues. Germline assignment: CDR1 SGHRS and CDR2 YFSETQ. V shed 2 bases, J shed 3 bases, and the junction held 4 bases outside the gene matches. The CDR3 bases are TGCGCCAGCAGCTTTGGGGGGAGGGAAGAGACCCAGTACTTC. Translation gives CASSFGGREETQYF.

This sequence joins TRBV30 and TRBJ1-4; perhaps TRBD1 as D (6 bases). The CDR3 loop spans 14 amino acids. Germline assignment: CDR1 GTSNPN and CDR2 SVGIG (reference sequence). V shed 2 bases and J shed 6 bases, with 13 bases lying between them. The CDR3 DNA follows: TGTGCCTGGAGTATCGGACAGAATTATGAAAAACTGTTTTTT. Translating gives CAWSIGQNYEKLFF.

This clone was seen a single time. The chain has TRBV7-9 and TRBJ2-5; 9 bases agree with TRBD1. Germline values: CDR1 SEHNR, CDR2 FQNEAQ (reference sequence). V shed 5 bases, J shed 5 bases, and the junction held 6 bases outside the gene matches. CDR3 size: 14 residues. CDR3 sequence reads: CASSPGTGFETQYF. The CDR3 DNA reads as TGTGCCAGCAGCCCCGGGACAGGGTTCGAGACCCAGTACTTC. The variable domain in full, completed from reference TRBV7-9 and TRBJ2-5, reads DTGVSQNPRHKITKRGQNVTFRCDPISEHNRLYWYRQTLGQGPEFLTYFQNEAQLEKSRLLSDRFSAERPKGSFSTLEIQRTEQGDSAMYLCASSPGTGFETQYFGPGTRLLVL.

The chain has TRBV27 and TRBJ2-3; D perhaps matches TRBD1 (6 bases). The CDR3 has 14 residues. Between the trimmed V and J ends, which lost 5 bases and 2 bases, there was a span of 11 bases. Germline V gene data show CDR1 as MNHEY and CDR2 as SMNVEV (reference sequence). CDR3: CASSPTGYTDTQYF. CDR3 nucleotides: TGTGCCAGCAGTCCCACAGGGTACACAGATACGCAGTATTTT.

Notes on this clone: This sample includes further DNA sequences coding for the same CDR3. The chain links TRBV28 to TRBJ1-2; D possibly corresponds to TRBD1 (5 bases). This CDR3 has 14 amino acids. Between the trimmed V and J ends, which lost 6 bases and 4 bases, there was a span of 15 bases. Germline-derived CDR1 and CDR2 are MDHEN and SYDVKM. The CDR3 region has the DNA TGTGCCAGCAGCCGCCTCAGGGCTGGCTATGGCTACACCTTC. Protein: CASSRLRAGYGYTF.

The chain is built from TRBV10-2 and TRBJ1-1, with 8 bases that match TRBD1. Germline CDR1 and CDR2: WSHSY and SAAADI. This CDR3 has 14 residues. Germline trimming cut 6 bases from V and 1 base from J; bases unmatched to any gene: 4. The CDR3 protein is CASSADRGNTEAFF. CDR3 DNA: TGCGCCAGCAGCGCCGACAGGGGGAACACTGAAGCTTTCTTT.

This sequence joins TRBV28 and TRBJ1-1; D unclear. V lost 6 bases, J lost 1 base, and 15 bases lay in between. The V gene's germline CDR1 is MDHEN and CDR2 SYDVKM. This CDR3 has 15 amino acids. The CDR3 protein is CASSFRGVGNTEAFF. The CDR3 nucleotides are TGTGCCAGCAGCTTCCGCGGGGTCGGGAACACTGAAGCTTTCTTT.

The rearrangement joins TRBV6-1 to TRBJ1-6, with 7 nucleotides matching TRBD1. The CDR3 runs to 13 residues. V trimming: 4 bases; J trimming: 8 bases; junction bases outside the gene matches: 2. Germline V gene sequence: CDR1 MNHNS, CDR2 SASEGT. The CDR3 region is CASSVTGDSPLHF. The CDR3 nucleotides read TGTGCCAGCAGTGTAACAGGGGATTCACCCCTCCACTTT.

J is TRBJ1-1 and V is TRBV27, with D possibly being TRBD1 (6 bases). V gave up 1 base and J gave up 0 bases, with 21 bases separating them. The CDR3 length is 19 residues. Germline CDR1 is MNHEY and CDR2 is SMNVEV (reference sequence). CDR3 in DNA: TGTGCCAGCAGTTTATGGTGGGACATTAGATCAGGGATGAACACTGAAGCTTTCTTT. Its translation: CASSLWWDIRSGMNTEAFF.

The chain recombines TRBV6-1 with TRBJ1-5; TRBD1 agrees at 7 bases. This CDR3 contains 17 residues. The V gene end was trimmed by 4 bases and the J gene end by 3 bases; junction bases not matched to a gene: 12. Germline CDR1 is MNHNS and CDR2 is SASEGT. This chain's CDR3 is CASSGRIGQAVNQPQHF. The CDR3 coding sequence is TGTGCCAGCAGTGGAAGGATCGGACAGGCTGTCAATCAGCCCCAGCATTTT.

The V and J genes are TRBV19 and TRBJ2-1, with TRBD2 identical over 7 bases. The CDR3 length is 16 residues. Germline CDR1 and CDR2: LNHDA and SQIVND (reference sequence). V lost 5 bases, J lost 8 bases, and 15 bases stayed unmatched. CDR3 nucleotides: TGTGCCAGTAGTGGGAGTGGGAGGGGAAGGAGCGATGAGCAGTTCTTC. Protein sequence: CASSGSGRGRSDEQFF.

This clone has only a few counts. The chain joins TRBV28 to TRBJ1-1; D is unresolved. The CDR3 has 12 residues. Germline V gene lookup returns CDR1 MDHEN and CDR2 SYDVKM. V lost 6 bases, J lost 4 bases, and 9 bases lay in between. This CDR3 is CASSQATTEAFF. The CDR3 DNA follows: TGTGCCAGCAGCCAGGCAACCACTGAAGCTTTCTTT.

CDR3 DNA sequence: TGTGCCAGCAGCTCTAGTAGCTCTAGCGGAGACAATGAGCAGTTCTTC. Protein: CASSSSSSSGDNEQFF. The chain combines TRBV7-2 with TRBJ2-1, with 7 nucleotides matching TRBD2. The CDR3 is 16 amino acids. CDR1 and CDR2 (germline): SGHTA, FQGNSA. J was trimmed by 5 bases and V by 4 bases; bases with no gene match: 11.

This clone was observed a few times. CDR3 protein: CASSPDRGQWGETQYF. The CDR3 DNA follows: TGTGCCAGCAGTCCCGACAGGGGGCAGTGGGGAGAGACCCAGTACTTC. This rearrangement joins TRBV27 to TRBJ2-5, with 10 bases lining up with TRBD1. Trimming removed 5 bases from V and 4 bases from J; junction bases left unmatched: 10. CDR1 and CDR2 (germline): MNHEY, SMNVEV (reference sequence). The CDR3 runs to 16 residues.

V gene TRBV27 combines with J gene TRBJ2-1; 14 nucleotides align to TRBD2. The CDR3 contains 15 residues. V was clipped by 5 bases and J by 9 bases; unmatched bases: 6. Germline V lookup: CDR1 MNHEY, CDR2 SMNVEV (reference sequence). The CDR3 coding sequence is TGTGCCAGCAGTCAATTCGGGACTAGCGGGAGTGAGCAGTTCTTC. Its translation: CASSQFGTSGSEQFF.

In this sample, this clone turned up a few times. J is TRBJ1-1 and V is TRBV5-6; 7 bases map to TRBD1. CDR3 length: 17 amino acids. The ends lost 4 bases at V and 1 base at J; junction bases unmatched: 13. Germline CDR1 is SGHDT and CDR2 is YYEEEE. CDR3 in DNA: TGTGCCAGCAGCAGCGCCCGGGACAGAACTTGGAACACTGAAGCTTTCTTT. As protein: CASSSARDRTWNTEAFF.

V usage is TRBV9 and J usage is TRBJ2-3; 8 bases map to TRBD2. The CDR3 has 14 amino acids. Germline V lookup: CDR1 SGDLS, CDR2 YYNGEE. Trimming took 3 bases from V and 1 from J; bases not matched to a gene: 1. The CDR3 is CASSAAGGTDTQYF. CDR3 sequence (DNA): TGTGCCAGCAGCGCAGCGGGAGGCACAGATACGCAGTATTTT.

This rearrangement joins TRBV28 to TRBJ1-1; TRBD1 matches at 7 bases. The CDR3 runs to 15 residues. With V trimmed by 11 bases and J by 4 bases, 16 bases remained unmatched. Looked up from germline, CDR1 is MDHEN and CDR2 is SYDVKM. CDR3 sequence (DNA): TGTGCCTTGGCTGGGGGAAGGGGGCTCCGCACTGAAGCTTTCTTT. This codes for CALAGGRGLRTEAFF.

This sequence joins TRBV4-2 and TRBJ2-1, with D possibly being TRBD1 (5 bases). The ends were cut back, 4 bases at V and 0 bases at J, with 10 bases in the middle. The CDR3 totals 15 residues. Looked up from germline, CDR1 is LGHNA and CDR2 is YNFKEQ. CDR3 residues: CASSPDSSSYNEQFF. The CDR3 DNA reads TGTGCCAGCAGCCCCGACAGTAGCTCCTACAATGAGCAGTTCTTC.